These 8 T cell receptor beta chains share one sample of origin, sequenced in a study of radiotherapy plus CTLA-4 blockade in lung cancer. Method: immunoSEQ multiplex PCR; TCRdb's copy keeps in-frame clones and lacks some. Altogether 40,000 to 50,000 clones are present, about 77% being singletons, with the ten largest covering 9.8%. Sequencing was performed on peripheral blood, taken from a patient treated with radiotherapy plus ipilimumab. All receptors derive from a human donor with non-small cell lung cancer who had stable disease on radiotherapy plus ipilimumab.

The chain uses TRBV7-9 and TRBJ2-5; maybe TRBD2 (5 bases). Germline V gene lookup returns CDR1 SEHNR and CDR2 FQNEAQ (reference sequence). V lost 2 bases and J 4 bases, leaving 11 bases between the germline ends. The length of the CDR3 is 14 residues. In DNA, the CDR3 is TGTGCCAGCAGCTTATTCGGGGTTGGAGAGACCCAGTACTTC. This encodes CASSLFGVGETQYF.

The V call is TRBV29-1, the J call TRBJ2-5; D might be TRBD1 (6 bases). Matching the DNA end better, TRBJ2-7 makes the J call doubtful. The CDR3 spans 12 residues. Germline lookup yields CDR1 SQVTM and CDR2 ANQGSEA. CDR3 in DNA: TGCAGCGCCGCCTGGGGGCCCTACGAGCAGTACTTC. It specifies CSAAWGPYEQYF.

The chain recombines TRBV5-1 with TRBJ1-3; the D gene is possibly TRBD1 (5 bases). CDR1 and CDR2 from the germline V gene are SGHRS and YFSETQ. Trimming took 4 bases from V and 0 from J, leaving 14 bases between them. The CDR3 loop spans 16 amino acids. The DNA of the CDR3 is TGCGCCAGCAGCCCGGGCGGGGGGAGCTCTGGAAACACCATATATTTT. The encoded protein is CASSPGGGSSGNTIYF.

This clone was seen once. This chain joins TRBV19 and TRBJ1-6, with 8 bases lining up with TRBD1. V lost 5 bases to trimming and J lost 9 bases; unmatched junction nucleotides: 3. In germline, CDR1 is LNHDA, CDR2 SQIVND (reference sequence). CDR3 size: 13 residues. CDR3 nucleotides: TGTGCCAGTAGTCAGGGGGCTAGTTCACCCCTCCACTTT. The encoded protein is CASSQGASSPLHF.

The CDR3 reads CASSFGGAHTEAFF. Written as DNA, the CDR3 is TGTGCCAGCAGCTTTGGCGGTGCCCACACTGAAGCTTTCTTT. The chain has TRBV5-4 and TRBJ1-1; D is ambiguous. V was shortened by 2 bases and J by 3 bases, with 11 bases between the two germline ends. In germline, CDR1 is SGHNT, CDR2 YYREEE (reference sequence). This CDR3 contains 14 residues.

The genes are TRBV11-1 and TRBJ1-2; 8 bases line up with TRBD1. The V and J ends lost 2 bases and 2 bases, in that order; junction bases with no gene match: 4. Per the germline V gene, CDR1 is SGHAT and CDR2 is FQDESV (reference sequence). The CDR3 runs to 15 residues. The CDR3 is CASSLRQGWNYGYTF. CDR3 DNA: TGTGCCAGCAGCTTACGACAGGGGTGGAACTATGGCTACACCTTC.

This chain's CDR3 is CASSPDRPLHF. CDR3 DNA: TGTGCCAGCAGCCCTGACAGACCCCTCCACTTT. The V call is TRBV2, the J call TRBJ1-6, with D possibly matching TRBD1 (5 bases). Trimming stripped 6 bases from V and 12 bases from J, with 9 bases between. Germline V gives CDR1 SNHLY, CDR2 FYNNEI. The CDR3 covers 11 residues.

This clone was detected only a few times. The rearrangement links TRBV6-6 to TRBJ1-2; TRBD1 matches 7 bases. The CDR3 loop spans 15 amino acids. V lost 6 bases and J lost 4; bases outside the gene matches: 11. Germline V gene data show CDR1 as MNHNY and CDR2 as SVGAGI (reference sequence). In DNA form, the CDR3 reads TGTGCCAGCAGCAGGGACAGCGGAACCTTCTATGGCTACACCTTC. Translating gives CASSRDSGTFYGYTF.